This T cell receptor beta chain was sequenced for a study of T cells in Graves' hyperthyroidism and ophthalmopathy. The CDR3 contains 14 residues. Germline V gives CDR1 SGHRS, CDR2 YFSETQ. V shed 5 bases and J 4 bases; nucleotides not matched to a gene: 6. RNA transcripts were the template for amplifying TCR beta CDR3 regions. First-round RT-PCR targeting the TCR CDR3 was performed with the HTBI primer set. TCRdb called the multiplex PCR reads again in MiXCR, with one record for every CDR3 protein. Found here are around 800,000 distinct CDR3 sequences, roughly 40% of them singletons; the top ten hold approximately 8.7%.

The clonotype comes from a young man with Graves' hyperthyroidism. Sequenced: blood. The J gene is TRBJ2-7, the V gene TRBV5-1; 10 nucleotides line up with TRBD2. DNA of the CDR3: TGCGCCAGCAGGTTCCTAGCGGGAGCTTACGAGCAGTACTTC. It yields the protein CASRFLAGAYEQYF.